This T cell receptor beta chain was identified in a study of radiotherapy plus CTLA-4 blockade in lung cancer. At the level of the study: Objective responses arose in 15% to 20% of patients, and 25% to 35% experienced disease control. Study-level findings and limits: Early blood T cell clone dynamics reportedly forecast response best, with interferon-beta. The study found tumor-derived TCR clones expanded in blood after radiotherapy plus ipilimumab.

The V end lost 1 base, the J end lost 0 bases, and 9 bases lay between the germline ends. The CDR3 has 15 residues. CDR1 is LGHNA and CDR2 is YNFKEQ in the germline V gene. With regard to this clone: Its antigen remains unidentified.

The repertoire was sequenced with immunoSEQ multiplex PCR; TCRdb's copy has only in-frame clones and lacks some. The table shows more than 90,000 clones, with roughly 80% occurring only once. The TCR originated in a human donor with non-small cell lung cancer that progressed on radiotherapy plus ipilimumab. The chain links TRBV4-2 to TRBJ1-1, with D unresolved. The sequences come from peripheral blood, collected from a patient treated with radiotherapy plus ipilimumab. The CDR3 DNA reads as TGTGCCAGCAGCCAAGGCAGCCTAATGAACACTGAAGCTTTCTTT. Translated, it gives CASSQGSLMNTEAFF.